The clone carrying this T cell receptor (beta chain) was recorded a few times. This entry comes from a study of regulatory T cells in long-lasting Graves disease. Investigators prepared the TCR beta libraries by applying iRepertoire HTBI primers and Arm-PCR of CDR3 regions. TCRdb processed the multiplex PCR reads anew with MiXCR; each CDR3 protein has one entry. In the table there are roughly 560,000 distinct CDR3 sequences, more than 10% of which are singletons. J gave up 9 bases and V 8 bases, and 10 bases lay outside the gene matches. The CDR3 covers 14 residues. CDR1 is MNHEY, CDR2 SVGEGT, per germline. Described time point: newly diagnosed GD, antithyroid drugs for less than 3 months. Preparation of the TCR library used RNA extracted from PBMCs. The sample also formed part of further work on T cells in Graves' hyperthyroidism and ophthalmopathy.

This chain connects TRBV6-2 or TRBV6-3 to TRBJ2-1, with 10 bases identical to TRBD2. This receptor was obtained from a young woman with Graves disease. The input for sequencing was peripheral blood mononuclear cells (PBMCs), taken at new diagnosis, from a patient treated with antithyroid drugs. Written as DNA, the CDR3 is TGTGCCAGCGGGGGACTAGCGACGGGGGGTGAGCAGTTCTTC. Translating it yields CASGGLATGGEQFF.